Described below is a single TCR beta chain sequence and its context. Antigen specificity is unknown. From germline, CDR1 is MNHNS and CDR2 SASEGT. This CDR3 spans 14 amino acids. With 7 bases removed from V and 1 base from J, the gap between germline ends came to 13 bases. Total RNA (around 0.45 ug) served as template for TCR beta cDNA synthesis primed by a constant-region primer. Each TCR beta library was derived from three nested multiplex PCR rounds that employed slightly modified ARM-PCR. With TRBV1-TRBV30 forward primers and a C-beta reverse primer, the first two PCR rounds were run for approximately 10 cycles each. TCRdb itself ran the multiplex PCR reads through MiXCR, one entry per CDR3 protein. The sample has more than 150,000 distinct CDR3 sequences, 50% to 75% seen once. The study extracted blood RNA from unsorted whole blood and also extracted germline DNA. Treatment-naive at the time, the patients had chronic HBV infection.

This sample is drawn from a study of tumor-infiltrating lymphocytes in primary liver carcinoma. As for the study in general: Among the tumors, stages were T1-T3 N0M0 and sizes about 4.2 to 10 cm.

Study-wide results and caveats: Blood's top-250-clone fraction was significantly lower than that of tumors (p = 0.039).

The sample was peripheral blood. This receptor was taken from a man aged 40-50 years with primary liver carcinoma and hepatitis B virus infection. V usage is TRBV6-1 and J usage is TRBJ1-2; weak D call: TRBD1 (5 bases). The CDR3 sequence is CASTKGDVNYGYTF. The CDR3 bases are TGTGCCAGCACCAAAGGGGACGTTAACTATGGCTACACCTTC.